The rows below give T cell receptor beta chains drawn from one sample of a study of TIL therapy for anti-PD-1-resistant metastatic lung cancer. Assay used: immunoSEQ multiplex PCR; TCRdb lists only in-frame clones, some missing. Among over 10,000 clones listed, approximately 72% were seen once. The sequences come from tumor tissue, collected at baseline. Every receptor here comes from a woman between 30 and 80 years old with non-small cell lung cancer. Both conserved end residues are part of each CDR3. The D gene is left open where the match is weak. The size of a clone is reported for some rows only, either as once, few or many, or as a class for expanded clones.

j_gene: TRBJ2-1; v_gene: TRBV6-5; d_gene: TRBD2; abundance: NA; CDR3nt: TGTGCCAGCAGGCCGGGACTAGCGGGAAATGAGCAGTTCTTC; CDR3aa: CASRPGLAGNEQFF
j_gene: TRBJ1-2; v_gene: TRBV7-9; d_gene: NA; abundance: NA; CDR3nt: TGTGCCAGCAGCCCCCGCCGGACGTTAAGCTATGGCTACACCTTC; CDR3aa: CASSPRRTLSYGYTF
j_gene: TRBJ2-3; v_gene: TRBV10-1; d_gene: TRBD2; abundance: NA; CDR3nt: TGCGCCAGCAGTCCTAGCGGGAGAGGGGAAGTCGATACGCAGTATTTT; CDR3aa: CASSPSGRGEVDTQYF
j_gene: TRBJ2-2; v_gene: TRBV10-3; d_gene: NA; abundance: NA; CDR3nt: TGTGCCATCAGTGAGTCAGACACCGGGGAGCTGTTTTTT; CDR3aa: CAISESDTGELFF
j_gene: TRBJ2-5; v_gene: TRBV9; d_gene: TRBD1; abundance: NA; CDR3nt: TGTGCCAGCAGCGTAGGTTCAGGGGGCAGGTTTCAAGAGACCCAGTACTTC; CDR3aa: CASSVGSGGRFQETQYF
j_gene: TRBJ1-6; v_gene: TRBV5-5; d_gene: TRBD1; abundance: NA; CDR3nt: TGTGCCAGCAGCTATGACAGGGCTCTTAATTCACCCCTCCACTTT; CDR3aa: CASSYDRALNSPLHF
j_gene: TRBJ2-7; v_gene: TRBV7-8; d_gene: NA; abundance: NA; CDR3nt: TGTGCCAGCAGCTTAGCGGGCCAGGAATTCTCCTACGAGCAGTACTTC; CDR3aa: CASSLAGQEFSYEQYF
j_gene: TRBJ2-3; v_gene: TRBV2; d_gene: NA; abundance: few; CDR3nt: TGTGCCAGCATAACGGGGGGCAGCACAGATACGCAGTATTTT; CDR3aa: CASITGGSTDTQYF
j_gene: TRBJ2-2; v_gene: TRBV7-2; d_gene: NA; abundance: NA; CDR3nt: TGTGCCAGCAGCCCCAGGTGGGCGATGAACACCGGGGAGCTGTTTTTT; CDR3aa: CASSPRWAMNTGELFF
j_gene: TRBJ2-5; v_gene: TRBV7-6; d_gene: NA; abundance: NA; CDR3nt: TGTGCCAGCAGCTTTAAGGGGGGGACGGGGGAGCAGTACTTC; CDR3aa: CASSFKGGTGEQYF
j_gene: TRBJ1-4; v_gene: TRBV4-1; d_gene: NA; abundance: NA; CDR3nt: TGCGCCAGCAGCCAAGGGTTTGGCCAAACTAATGAAAAACTGTTTTTT; CDR3aa: CASSQGFGQTNEKLFF
j_gene: TRBJ2-3; v_gene: TRBV9; d_gene: NA; abundance: NA; CDR3nt: TGTGCCAGCAGCGCAGAGGACAGCTACACAGATACGCAGTATTTT; CDR3aa: CASSAEDSYTDTQYF
j_gene: TRBJ2-7; v_gene: TRBV5-1; d_gene: TRBD2; abundance: NA; CDR3nt: TGCGCCAGCAGCTCCTACGGGGCTAGCGGGGATAGTTTCTACGAGCAGTACTTC; CDR3aa: CASSSYGASGDSFYEQYF
j_gene: TRBJ2-2; v_gene: TRBV7-2; d_gene: NA; abundance: NA; CDR3nt: TGTGCCAGCAGCTTAACCGGGTGGGAGCTGTTTTTT; CDR3aa: CASSLTGWELFF
j_gene: TRBJ2-7; v_gene: TRBV11-3; d_gene: TRBD1; abundance: few; CDR3nt: TGTGCCAGCAGCTTATTATCGGGACAGGGCTACGAGCAGTACTTC; CDR3aa: CASSLLSGQGYEQYF
j_gene: TRBJ2-1; v_gene: TRBV9; d_gene: NA; abundance: few; CDR3nt: TGTGCCAGCAGCGTAGCCCCAACAGGGTACCCCTACAATGAGCAGTTCTTC; CDR3aa: CASSVAPTGYPYNEQFF
j_gene: TRBJ2-1; v_gene: TRBV5-6; d_gene: TRBD2; abundance: once; CDR3nt: TGTGCCAGCATTGCTAGCGGGAGAGACTACAATGAGCAGTTCTTC; CDR3aa: CASIASGRDYNEQFF
j_gene: TRBJ1-2; v_gene: TRBV18; d_gene: NA; abundance: NA; CDR3nt: TGTGCCAGCTCACTCTACAGGGACCGTCGATATGGCTACACCTTC; CDR3aa: CASSLYRDRRYGYTF
j_gene: TRBJ1-2; v_gene: TRBV6-5; d_gene: NA; abundance: NA; CDR3nt: TGTGCCAGCAGGGAGGAAGGCTACACCTTC; CDR3aa: CASREEGYTF
j_gene: TRBJ1-1; v_gene: TRBV28; d_gene: NA; abundance: once; CDR3nt: TGTGCCAGCAGGGGGGGGACCTTCGCTTTCTTT; CDR3aa: CASRGGTFAFF
j_gene: TRBJ2-3; v_gene: TRBV11-2; d_gene: NA; abundance: few; CDR3nt: TGTGCCAGCAGCTTAGGGGAAAGCAGTCTTAGCACAGATACGCAGTATTTT; CDR3aa: CASSLGESSLSTDTQYF
j_gene: TRBJ1-2; v_gene: TRBV4-1; d_gene: NA; abundance: NA; CDR3nt: TGCGCCAGCAGCCAAGACAGGGCTAACTATGGCTACACCTTC; CDR3aa: CASSQDRANYGYTF
j_gene: TRBJ2-1; v_gene: TRBV27; d_gene: TRBD2; abundance: NA; CDR3nt: TGTGCCAGCAGTTTAAAGCGGGGGCAAAAAGGAAGCTCCTACAATGAGCAGTTCTTC; CDR3aa: CASSLKRGQKGSSYNEQFF
j_gene: TRBJ2-1; v_gene: TRBV7-6; d_gene: NA; abundance: medium-sized; CDR3nt: TGTGCCAGCAGGCCCTATAGAGACTCCTACAATGAGCAGTTCTTC; CDR3aa: CASRPYRDSYNEQFF
j_gene: TRBJ2-3; v_gene: TRBV6-5; d_gene: NA; abundance: once; CDR3nt: TGTGCCAGCAGCCTGGGACGACCTAGCACAGATACGCAGTATTTT; CDR3aa: CASSLGRPSTDTQYF
j_gene: TRBJ2-5; v_gene: TRBV14; d_gene: TRBD1; abundance: once; CDR3nt: TGTGCCAGCAGCCCCCTGGACAGGGGAGGAGAGCAGTACTTC; CDR3aa: CASSPLDRGGEQYF
j_gene: TRBJ2-1; v_gene: TRBV9; d_gene: NA; abundance: NA; CDR3nt: TGTGCCAGCAGCGTAGGTGGCTCGAGAATTCGGGAGCAGTTCTTC; CDR3aa: CASSVGGSRIREQFF
j_gene: TRBJ2-2; v_gene: TRBV7-6; d_gene: TRBD1; abundance: NA; CDR3nt: TGTGCCAGCAGGGAAGGGACAGGGGTGATCGGGGAGCTGTTTTTT; CDR3aa: CASREGTGVIGELFF
j_gene: TRBJ2-2; v_gene: TRBV6-4; d_gene: TRBD1; abundance: NA; CDR3nt: TGTGCCAGCAGTGACTCCAGGGACAGTAGTCCCGGGGAGCTGTTTTTT; CDR3aa: CASSDSRDSSPGELFF
j_gene: TRBJ1-2; v_gene: TRBV7-2; d_gene: NA; abundance: NA; CDR3nt: TGTGCCAGCAGCTTAGTGTACAGGGACGACTATGGCTACACCTTC; CDR3aa: CASSLVYRDDYGYTF
j_gene: TRBJ2-3; v_gene: TRBV9; d_gene: NA; abundance: NA; CDR3nt: TGTGCCAGCAGCGTAGGGCCTTCAGATACGCAGTATTTT; CDR3aa: CASSVGPSDTQYF
j_gene: TRBJ2-1; v_gene: TRBV7-6; d_gene: NA; abundance: NA; CDR3nt: TGTGCCAGCAGCTTAGCGGGGGGACGGGACAATGAGCAGTTCTTC; CDR3aa: CASSLAGGRDNEQFF
j_gene: TRBJ1-2; v_gene: TRBV11-2; d_gene: NA; abundance: few; CDR3nt: TGTGCCAGCAGCTCCAACTATGGCTACACCTTC; CDR3aa: CASSSNYGYTF
j_gene: TRBJ2-3; v_gene: TRBV11-2; d_gene: NA; abundance: NA; CDR3nt: TGTGCCAGCAGCTTAGAAGGGGGGACTTCAGATACGCAGTATTTT; CDR3aa: CASSLEGGTSDTQYF
j_gene: TRBJ2-5; v_gene: TRBV27; d_gene: TRBD2; abundance: NA; CDR3nt: TGTGCCAGCAGCGTCGGGACTAGCGGATACCAAGAGACCCAGTACTTC; CDR3aa: CASSVGTSGYQETQYF
j_gene: TRBJ2-3; v_gene: TRBV7-3; d_gene: NA; abundance: NA; CDR3nt: TGTGCCAGCAGCTTAACGGGGTTAGCGGCTAGCACAGATACGCAGTATTTT; CDR3aa: CASSLTGLAASTDTQYF
j_gene: TRBJ2-3; v_gene: TRBV27; d_gene: NA; abundance: NA; CDR3nt: TGTGCCAGCAGTTTAAGGAGTCAGGGAGATACGCAGTATTTT; CDR3aa: CASSLRSQGDTQYF
j_gene: TRBJ2-1; v_gene: TRBV19; d_gene: TRBD2; abundance: NA; CDR3nt: TGTGCCAGTAGTATAGCGGTCGTAGCGGGCTCCTACAATGAGCAGTTCTTC; CDR3aa: CASSIAVVAGSYNEQFF
j_gene: TRBJ2-1; v_gene: TRBV19; d_gene: NA; abundance: NA; CDR3nt: TGTGCCAGTAGTACCCGGACGGAGCAGTTCTTC; CDR3aa: CASSTRTEQFF
j_gene: TRBJ1-1; v_gene: TRBV2; d_gene: NA; abundance: NA; CDR3nt: TGTGCCAGCAGTGAAACAAGGGGGGTGAACACTGAAGCTTTCTTT; CDR3aa: CASSETRGVNTEAFF
j_gene: TRBJ2-3; v_gene: TRBV27; d_gene: NA; abundance: NA; CDR3nt: TGTGCCAGCAGTTTATCCGGCCTCGGATGGACAGATACGCAGTATTTT; CDR3aa: CASSLSGLGWTDTQYF
j_gene: TRBJ1-6; v_gene: TRBV7-9; d_gene: NA; abundance: few; CDR3nt: TGTGCCAGCAGCTTAGACGGGGAGAATTCACCCCTCCACTTT; CDR3aa: CASSLDGENSPLHF
j_gene: TRBJ2-5; v_gene: TRBV7-2; d_gene: NA; abundance: few; CDR3nt: TGTGCCAGCAGCTTATGGACCTACGAGACCCAGTACTTC; CDR3aa: CASSLWTYETQYF
j_gene: TRBJ1-1; v_gene: TRBV30; d_gene: TRBD1; abundance: NA; CDR3nt: TGTGCCTGGAGGACAGGGTTAGACACTGAAGCTTTCTTT; CDR3aa: CAWRTGLDTEAFF
j_gene: TRBJ1-2; v_gene: TRBV30; d_gene: NA; abundance: NA; CDR3nt: TGTGCCTGGAGTGTATTACAGGGAGGTGGCTACACCTTC; CDR3aa: CAWSVLQGGGYTF
j_gene: TRBJ1-1; v_gene: TRBV19; d_gene: NA; abundance: NA; CDR3nt: TGTGCCAGTAGTGTCAACAGGTTTAATGCTGAAGCTTTCTTT; CDR3aa: CASSVNRFNAEAFF
j_gene: TRBJ2-5; v_gene: TRBV2; d_gene: NA; abundance: NA; CDR3nt: TGTGCCAGCATCCCTCCGACTCCCCCGAGGGAGACCCAGTACTTC; CDR3aa: CASIPPTPPRETQYF
j_gene: TRBJ1-2; v_gene: TRBV6-5; d_gene: TRBD1; abundance: NA; CDR3nt: TGTGCCAGCAGGCCCCGGGACAGGGGCTATGGCTACACCTTC; CDR3aa: CASRPRDRGYGYTF
j_gene: TRBJ2-3; v_gene: TRBV18; d_gene: NA; abundance: NA; CDR3nt: TGTGCCAGCTCACCCAGGGCCTTCGGCACAGATACGCAGTATTTT; CDR3aa: CASSPRAFGTDTQYF
j_gene: TRBJ2-1; v_gene: TRBV27; d_gene: TRBD2; abundance: NA; CDR3nt: TGTGCCAGCAGTCAGACTAGCGGGAAAACTTATGAGCAGTTCTTC; CDR3aa: CASSQTSGKTYEQFF
j_gene: TRBJ1-2; v_gene: TRBV7-2; d_gene: NA; abundance: NA; CDR3nt: TGTGCCAGCAGCCCCACCGGGACACCCCTGGGCTACACCTTC; CDR3aa: CASSPTGTPLGYTF
j_gene: TRBJ1-1; v_gene: TRBV5-1; d_gene: NA; abundance: NA; CDR3nt: TGCGCCAGCAGGGAGGGAATGAACACTGAAGCTTTCTTT; CDR3aa: CASREGMNTEAFF
j_gene: TRBJ2-1; v_gene: TRBV9; d_gene: TRBD1; abundance: NA; CDR3nt: TGTGCCAGCAGCGCCAGGTTGGGCAGGGGGTACAATGAGCAGTTCTTC; CDR3aa: CASSARLGRGYNEQFF
j_gene: TRBJ2-5; v_gene: TRBV2; d_gene: NA; abundance: NA; CDR3nt: TGTGCCAGCAGAGGTGGGGCAGAGACCCAGTACTTC; CDR3aa: CASRGGAETQYF
j_gene: TRBJ2-2; v_gene: TRBV9; d_gene: TRBD1; abundance: NA; CDR3nt: TGTGCCAGCAGTGATACCGGGACAGGGGGCGCGGCCGGGGAGCTGTTTTTT; CDR3aa: CASSDTGTGGAAGELFF
j_gene: TRBJ2-7; v_gene: TRBV28; d_gene: NA; abundance: few; CDR3nt: TGTGCCAGCAGCCAAGGGGGGGGGCTCTACGAGCAGTACTTC; CDR3aa: CASSQGGGLYEQYF